The 10 T cell receptor beta chains listed next were all sequenced from one sample in a study of shared clonotypes between healthy human individuals. The assay was immunoSEQ multiplex PCR, and TCRdb's table has in-frame clones only and misses some. This repertoire shows around 700,000 clones, more than 70% found once; its top ten account for under 2%. Sequenced sample: memory CD4+ T cells sorted from blood. The subset was: CD45RA-negative fraction. The receptors derive from a young woman in good health.

V usage is TRBV28 and J usage is TRBJ2-1; 11 bases agree with TRBD2. Germline CDR1 is MDHEN and CDR2 is SYDVKM. The CDR3 length is 18 residues. The V gene end was trimmed by 6 bases and the J gene end by 11 bases; junction bases not matched to a gene: 21. The CDR3 region is CASSKSPPFSGLAVQQFF. In DNA form, the CDR3 reads TGTGCCAGCAGCAAATCCCCACCATTCTCGGGACTAGCGGTACAGCAGTTCTTC.

V is TRBV2 and J is TRBJ2-1; 8 nucleotides match TRBD2. V was clipped by 4 bases and J by 6 bases; unmatched bases: 5. From germline, CDR1 is SNHLY and CDR2 FYNNEI. This CDR3 spans 14 amino acids. The CDR3 protein is CASSALAGLNEQFF. The CDR3 DNA is TGTGCCAGCAGTGCCCTAGCGGGCCTCAATGAGCAGTTCTTC.

The chain is built from TRBV19 and TRBJ2-5; 10 bases align to TRBD1. The trim removed 8 bases at V and 1 base at J, leaving 13 bases unmatched. CDR3 length: 17 amino acids. Looked up from germline, CDR1 is LNHDA and CDR2 is SQIVND (reference sequence). This CDR3 reads CASSPMVGTGVQETQYF. CDR3 nucleotide sequence: TGTGCCAGTTCCCCGATGGTAGGGACAGGGGTCCAAGAGACCCAGTACTTC.

The chain has TRBV25-1 and TRBJ2-3, with TRBD2 matching over 11 bases. The V gene end was trimmed by 2 bases and the J gene end by 6 bases; junction bases not matched to a gene: 7. CDR3 length: 16 residues. Germline values: CDR1 MGHDK, CDR2 SYGVNS. The CDR3 reads CASSEKTSGTGDTQYF. In nucleotides, the CDR3 is TGTGCCAGCAGTGAAAAGACTAGCGGGACTGGGGATACGCAGTATTTT.

The chain employs TRBV5-4 and TRBJ2-2, with 9 bases fitting TRBD2. Germline V gene lookup returns CDR1 SGHNT and CDR2 YYREEE (reference sequence). J lost 7 bases, V lost 9 bases, and 4 bases had no gene match. The CDR3 consists of 12 residues. The CDR3 sequence is CATSGMYGELFF. In nucleotides, the CDR3 is TGTGCCACTAGCGGGATGTACGGGGAGCTGTTTTTT. Complete variable domain (other parts from reference TRBV5-4 and TRBJ2-2): ETGVTQSPTHLIKTRGQQVTLRCSSQSGHNTVSWYQQALGQGPQFIFQYYREEENGRGNFPPRFSGLQFPNYSSELNVNALELDDSALYLCATSGMYGELFFGEGSRLTVL.

This clone was seen only once. Germline is not matched at one junction end, which may reflect a read error. The rearrangement joins TRBV19 to TRBJ2-3; D gene uncertain. This CDR3 contains 13 residues. Germline V CDR1 and CDR2: LNHDA, SQIVND (reference sequence). In DNA form, the CDR3 reads TGTGCCTGTAGTATAGCAGCGACAGATACGCAGTATTTT. This sequence encodes CACSIAATDTQYF.

The V gene is TRBV29-1, the J gene TRBJ2-7; TRBD2 aligns across 8 bases. Trimming removed 5 bases from V and 4 bases from J; junction bases left unmatched: 13. Germline lookup yields CDR1 SQVTM and CDR2 ANQGSEA. The CDR3 totals 15 residues. DNA for the CDR3: TGCAGCGTTTCGGGGGGGGCGGTCCCATCGTACGAGCAGTACTTC. This codes for CSVSGGAVPSYEQYF.

J is TRBJ2-5 and V is TRBV5-1; no firm D call. Germline CDR1 and CDR2: SGHRS and YFSETQ. Trimming stripped 4 bases from V and 2 bases from J, with 12 bases between. The CDR3 is made up of 14 amino acids. In DNA, the CDR3 is TGCGCCAGCAGCCGCCTGGTAGGGCAAGAGACCCAGTACTTC. Translation: CASSRLVGQETQYF.

This clone showed up just once. The chain recombines TRBV29-1 with TRBJ2-7, with D perhaps assigned TRBD1 or TRBD2 (5 bases each). The CDR3 has 13 amino acids. The germline V and J ends were trimmed by 4 bases and 0 bases, with 10 bases remaining between them. Germline V gene data show CDR1 as SQVTM and CDR2 as ANQGSEA. The CDR3 loop reads CSVGTGGSYEQYF. DNA for the CDR3: TGCAGCGTTGGGACTGGGGGCTCCTACGAGCAGTACTTC.

This chain connects TRBV10-3 to TRBJ2-2, with 12 bases aligning to TRBD2. Germline assignment: CDR1 ENHRY and CDR2 SYGVKD. After removal of 4 bases from V and 6 bases from J, the junction contained 6 bases not matched to a gene. The CDR3 consists of 16 residues. The CDR3 bases are TGTGCCATCAGTGGGACTAGCGGGATTTTCGCCGGGGAGCTGTTTTTT. Translating it yields CAISGTSGIFAGELFF.